The sequence of this T cell receptor beta chain was determined in a study of radiotherapy plus CTLA-4 blockade in lung cancer. The table came from immunoSEQ multiplex PCR; TCRdb's copy has only in-frame clones and leaves some out. The data hold approximately 73,000 clones, with roughly 84% observed a single time. People whose metastatic non-small-cell lung cancer was chemo-refractory got focal radiation along with CTLA-4 blockade by ipilimumab. This CDR3 has 10 residues. V shed 3 bases and J shed 5 bases, with 1 base lying between them. Germline V gene sequence: CDR1 SGHTA, CDR2 FQGTGA. This clonotype was obtained from a human donor with non-small cell lung cancer that progressed on radiotherapy plus ipilimumab. The starting material was peripheral blood, obtained from a patient treated with radiotherapy plus ipilimumab. This chain uses TRBV7-3 with TRBJ1-2, with D unresolved. The CDR3 DNA sequence: TGTGCCAGCAGCTTTTATGGCTACACCTTC. Residues: CASSFYGYTF.